The T cell receptor beta chain described here comes from a study of somatic mutations in cytotoxic T cells in rheumatoid arthritis. A word on this clone: No antigen is known for it.

Study findings and constraints: Patients with rheumatoid arthritis did not differ significantly from age-matched healthy controls in CD8+ T-cell clonality.

Sequenced by immunoSEQ multiplex PCR; TCRdb stores in-frame clones only, minus some. The sample carries under 20,000 clones, about three quarters recorded once. The CDR3 has 17 residues. The investigators isolated CD4+ and CD8+ cells by positive magnetic bead selection and checked their purity by flow cytometry. The sample was CD8+ T cells sorted from blood. This TCR came from an adult with rheumatoid arthritis. The chain links TRBV21-1 to TRBJ1-6. TRBV21-1 is a pseudogene. CDR3 DNA sequence: TGTGCCAGCAGCAAAGAGGCCCTGAGGAGGGGTAATTCACCCCTCCACTTT. It yields the protein CASSKEALRRGNSPLHF.